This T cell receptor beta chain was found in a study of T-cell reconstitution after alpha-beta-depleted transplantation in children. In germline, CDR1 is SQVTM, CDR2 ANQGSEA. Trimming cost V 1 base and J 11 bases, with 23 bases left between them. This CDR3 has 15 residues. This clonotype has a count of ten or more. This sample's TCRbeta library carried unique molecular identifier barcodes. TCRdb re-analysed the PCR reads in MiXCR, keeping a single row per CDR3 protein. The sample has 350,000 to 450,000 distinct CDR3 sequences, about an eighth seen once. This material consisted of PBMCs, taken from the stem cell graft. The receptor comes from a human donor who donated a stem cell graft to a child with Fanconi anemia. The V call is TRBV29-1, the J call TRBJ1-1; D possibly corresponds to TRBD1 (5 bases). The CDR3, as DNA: TGCAGCGTTGAAGGGGGGGTATCCGGCTCGGGTGACGCTTTCTTT. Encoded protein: CSVEGGVSGSGDAFF. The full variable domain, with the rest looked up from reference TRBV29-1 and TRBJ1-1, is SAVISQKPSRDICQRGTSLTIQCQVDSQVTMMFWYRQQPGQSLTLIATANQGSEATYESGFVIDKFPISRPNLTFSTLTVSNMSPEDSSIYLCSVEGGVSGSGDAFFGQGTRLTVV.